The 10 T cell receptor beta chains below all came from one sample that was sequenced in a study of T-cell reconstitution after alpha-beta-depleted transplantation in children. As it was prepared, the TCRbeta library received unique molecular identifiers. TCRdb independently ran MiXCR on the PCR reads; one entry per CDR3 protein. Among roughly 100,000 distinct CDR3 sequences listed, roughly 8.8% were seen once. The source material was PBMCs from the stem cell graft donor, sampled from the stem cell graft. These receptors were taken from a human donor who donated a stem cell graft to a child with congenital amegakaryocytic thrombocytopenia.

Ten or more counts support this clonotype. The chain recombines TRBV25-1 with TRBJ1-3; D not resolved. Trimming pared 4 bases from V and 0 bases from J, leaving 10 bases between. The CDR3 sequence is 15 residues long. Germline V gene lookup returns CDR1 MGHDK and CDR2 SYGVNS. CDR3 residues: CASSGVVSSGNTIYF. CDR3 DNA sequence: TGTGCCAGCAGTGGGGTGGTCAGCTCTGGAAACACCATATATTTT. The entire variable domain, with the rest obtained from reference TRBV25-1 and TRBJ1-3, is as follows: EADIYQTPRYLVIGTGKKITLECSQTMGHDKMYWYQQDPGMELHLIHYSYGVNSTEKGDLSSESTVSRIRTEHFPLTLESARPSHTSQYLCASSGVVSSGNTIYFGEGSWLTVV.

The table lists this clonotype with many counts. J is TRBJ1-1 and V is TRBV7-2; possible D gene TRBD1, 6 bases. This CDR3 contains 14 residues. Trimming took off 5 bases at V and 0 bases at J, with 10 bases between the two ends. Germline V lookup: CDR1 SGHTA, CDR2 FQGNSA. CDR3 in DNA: TGTGCCAGCAGCATAGGACAGATGAACACTGAAGCTTTCTTT. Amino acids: CASSIGQMNTEAFF.

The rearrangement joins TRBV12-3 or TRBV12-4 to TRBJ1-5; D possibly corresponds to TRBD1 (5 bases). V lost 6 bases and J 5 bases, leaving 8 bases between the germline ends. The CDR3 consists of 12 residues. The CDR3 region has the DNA TGTGCCAGCAGAGGGACCGATCAGCCCCAGCATTTT. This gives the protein CASRGTDQPQHF.

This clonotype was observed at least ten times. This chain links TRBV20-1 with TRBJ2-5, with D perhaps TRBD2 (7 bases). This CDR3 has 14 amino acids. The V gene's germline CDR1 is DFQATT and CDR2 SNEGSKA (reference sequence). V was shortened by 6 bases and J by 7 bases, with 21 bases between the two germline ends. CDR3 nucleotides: TGCAGTGCAGAGGGGGGGAGGGCCAGTGTGACCCAGTACTTC. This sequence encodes CSAEGGRASVTQYF.

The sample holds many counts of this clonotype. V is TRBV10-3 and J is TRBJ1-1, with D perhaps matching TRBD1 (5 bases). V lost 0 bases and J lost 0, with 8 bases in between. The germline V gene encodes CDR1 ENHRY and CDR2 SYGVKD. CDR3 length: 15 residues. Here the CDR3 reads CAISESGVMNTEAFF. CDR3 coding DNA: TGTGCCATCAGTGAGTCGGGGGTAATGAACACTGAAGCTTTCTTT.

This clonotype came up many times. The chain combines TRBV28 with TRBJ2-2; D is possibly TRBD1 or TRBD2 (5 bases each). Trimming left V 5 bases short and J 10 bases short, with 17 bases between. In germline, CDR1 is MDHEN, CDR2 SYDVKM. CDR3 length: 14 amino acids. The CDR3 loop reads CASSRGPISEELFF. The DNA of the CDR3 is TGTGCCAGCAGTAGGGGACCGATTAGTGAGGAGCTGTTTTTT.

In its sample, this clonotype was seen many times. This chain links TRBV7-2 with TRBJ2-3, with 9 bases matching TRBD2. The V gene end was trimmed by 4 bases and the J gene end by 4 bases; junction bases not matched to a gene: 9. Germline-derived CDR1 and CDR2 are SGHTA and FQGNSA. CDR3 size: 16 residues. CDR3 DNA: TGTGCCAGCAGCTCAGGGCGCAGCGGGAGGTCAGATACGCAGTATTTT. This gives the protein CASSSGRSGRSDTQYF.

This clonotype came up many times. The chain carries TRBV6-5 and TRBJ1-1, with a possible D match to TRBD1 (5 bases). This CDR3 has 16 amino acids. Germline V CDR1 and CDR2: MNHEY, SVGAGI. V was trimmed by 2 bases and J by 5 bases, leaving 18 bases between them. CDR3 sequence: CASSYDGARLGTEAFF. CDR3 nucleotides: TGTGCCAGCAGTTACGATGGGGCGCGCCTGGGGACTGAAGCTTTCTTT.

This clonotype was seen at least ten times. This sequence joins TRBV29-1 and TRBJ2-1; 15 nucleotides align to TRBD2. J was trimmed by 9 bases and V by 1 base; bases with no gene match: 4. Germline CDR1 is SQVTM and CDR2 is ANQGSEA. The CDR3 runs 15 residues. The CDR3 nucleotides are TGCAGCGTTGAAGTCGGACTAGCGGGAGGGGGTGAGCAGTTCTTC. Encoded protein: CSVEVGLAGGGEQFF.

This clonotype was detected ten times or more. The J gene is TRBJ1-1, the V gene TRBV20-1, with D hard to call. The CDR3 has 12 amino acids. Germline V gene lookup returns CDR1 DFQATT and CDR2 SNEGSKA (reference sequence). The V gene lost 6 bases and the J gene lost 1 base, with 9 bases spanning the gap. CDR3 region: CSAKWQNTEAFF. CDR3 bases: TGCAGTGCGAAGTGGCAGAACACTGAAGCTTTCTTT.